Listed below are T cell receptor beta chains from one sample, sequenced in a study of T cell changes during pregnancy in multiple sclerosis. Method: immunoSEQ multiplex PCR; TCRdb's copy keeps in-frame clones and lacks some. The sample lists about 80,000 clones, roughly 94% occurring once. Here the sequenced sample was peripheral blood, taken before pregnancy. The receptors were sampled from a female donor with multiple sclerosis, enrolled in a pregnancy study. Both conserved end residues are trimmed from each CDR3. The order of the fields is V gene, CDR3 protein.

TRBV5-1 ASSPNGQPYNSPLH
TRBV7-3 ASSLTRQSGEQF
TRBV15 ATSRDRDNYEQY
TRBV5-1 ASSLDINTEAF
TRBV15 ATSTTTSGGGTRHSTDTQY
TRBV2 ASSDRTGDHQPQH
TRBV6-5 ASSSYPSYEQY
TRBV15 ATSRAQGENTEAF
TRBV14 ASSQLTGYEQY
TRBV5-4 ASSFYLDRGNGYT
TRBV7-8 ASSRRPGLAVQETQY
TRBV19 ASSAGGGYEQY
TRBV7-3 ASSPGQATGELF
TRBV5-1 ASSSGPGEQF
TRBV5-1 ASSLSGQGSNQPQH
TRBV7-8 ASSLDPPGGGEAF
TRBV14 ASSIGYSYEQY
TRBV21-1 ASRDSTSSPLH
TRBV11-2 ASSSWTSRNEQF
TRBV6-1 ASNTREASGQPQH
TRBV7-9 ASSSRDSEWETQY
TRBV6-4 ASSPLASDTQY